This paragraph covers one T cell receptor beta chain sequence. These data are taken from a study of patients and donors after allogeneic stem cell transplantation. Per germline, CDR1 SGDLS and CDR2 YYNGEE. The CDR3 is 14 amino acids. Trimming removed 3 bases at V and 4 bases at J, with 10 bases between. TCRdb re-called the RT-PCR reads through MiXCR, storing one row per CDR3 protein. The profile covers about 150,000 distinct CDR3 sequences, with about two fifths appearing a single time and around 50% taken by the ten largest. This TCR was sampled from a human donor who was either an allogeneic HSCT recipient or a stem cell or donor lymphocyte infusion donor (not recorded which). It is not recorded whose cells these are; they may come from a transplant donor. V is TRBV9 and J is TRBJ1-4; weak D call: TRBD1 (5 bases). What was sequenced was blood, either unsorted or a sorted T cell fraction (not recorded which). The DNA for the CDR3 is TGTGCCAGCAGCGAACAGGCCGTTAATGAAAAACTGTTTTTT. Its protein product is CASSEQAVNEKLFF.